The present T cell receptor beta chain was sequenced within a study of T cells in Graves' hyperthyroidism and ophthalmopathy. From RNA transcripts, TCR beta CDR3 regions were amplified. First-round RT-PCR of the TCR CDR3 relied on the HTBI primer set. MiXCR was run by TCRdb on the multiplex PCR reads, yielding one entry per CDR3 protein. The table has roughly 570,000 distinct CDR3 sequences, just over 45% seen once; the top ten hold around 20%. The diagnostic basis comprised clinical symptoms, serum thyroxine and TRAb, thyroid ultrasound and orbital computed tomography. Findings and limits, study-wide: Most thyroid clonotypes expanded above 0.001 were also detected in blood. The model identified upcoming ophthalmopathy a median approximately six months ahead of onset. The authors' 13 V-J model separated ophthalmopathy from stable hyperthyroidism.

This clonotype was counted at least ten times. Its target is unknown. The specimen sequenced was peripheral blood or thyroid tissue (not recorded which). The sequence was obtained from an adult woman with Graves' disease, either hyperthyroidism or ophthalmopathy (not recorded which).

Written as DNA, the CDR3 is TGTGCCATCAGGGGGACTAGTTTGTACGAGCAGTACTTC. Translation gives CAIRGTSLYEQYF. V usage is TRBV10-3 and J usage is TRBJ2-7; 8 nucleotides align to TRBD2. CDR1 is ENHRY, CDR2 SYGVKD, per germline. With V trimmed by 6 bases and J by 4 bases, 5 bases remained unmatched. CDR3 length equals 13 residues.